This record looks at one T cell receptor beta chain sequence and its context. Its antigen is unknown. The isolated RNA, all of it, was reverse transcribed, so expressed TCRB transcripts were what got sequenced. Method: immunoSEQ multiplex PCR; TCRdb's copy keeps in-frame clones and lacks some. The sample lists nearly 250,000 clones; around 65% were seen once. CDR3 length: 15 amino acids. Trimming removed 1 base from V and 5 bases from J; junction bases left unmatched: 3. Germline V gene data show CDR1 as SGHTA and CDR2 as FQGNSA. The sample comes from a study of beta chain features in type 1 diabetes. General study results and limits: PCR might favor shorter templates, equally in patients and controls.

The sequencing input was naive CD4+ T cells from blood. V usage is TRBV7-2 and J usage is TRBJ2-1, with TRBD2 identical over 9 bases. This receptor was taken from a man aged 30 to 39 in good health. The CDR3 loop reads CASSLVSSGNNEQFF. In DNA form, the CDR3 reads TGTGCCAGCAGCTTAGTGTCTAGCGGGAACAATGAGCAGTTCTTC.